This T cell receptor beta chain was documented in a study of T cells expressing NK-cell markers. Whole-study context: Each TCR beta repertoire originated in sorted T cells that were CD3+CD56+NKG2C+, CD3+CD56+NKG2C- or CD3+CD56-NKG2C+. HCMV seropositivity marked most of the eight sequenced donors; one was seronegative.

CDR3 length: 17 residues. Germline-derived CDR1 and CDR2 are SNHLY and FYNNEI. Worth noting for this clonotype: Antigen specificity is unknown.

Study-wide results and caveats: Top CD8+ clonotypes included the dominant CD3+CD56+NKG2C+ clonotypes in roughly 6 donors. The study left the HCMV specificity of expanded NKG2C+ T cell clones unresolved.

TCRdb re-analyzed the 5' RACE reads; it lists each CDR3 protein once, without DNA. The sample table includes approximately 550,000 distinct CDR3 sequences. The sequencing input was blood T cells: a sorted CD56 or NKG2C T cell subset, CD4+ or CD8+ T cells, or bulk PBMC T cells (not recorded which). The chain combines TRBV2 with TRBJ2-1; there is no DNA to check the TCRdb D call of TRBD2. The sequence derives from a man younger than 30 in good health. CDR3 sequence reads: CASSDVRGLAAYNEQFF.